These T cell receptor beta chains were read from a single sample in a study of control samples from healthy donors and cancer patients. TCRdb's table, derived via immunoSEQ multiplex PCR, lists solely in-frame clones and lacks some. Of about 140,000 clones in the sample, 92% are singletons; the top ten hold around 10%. The source material was blood. These receptors all come from a man in his thirties or forties in good health. The CDR3 runs from the conserved cysteine through the conserved F or W. The D gene is left open where the match is weak. Not every row has a clone size; where given, it reads once, few, many or a size class.

clone size: few; V gene: TRBV6-4; D gene: NA; J gene: TRBJ2-3; CDR3 protein: CASSDGVAATDTQYF; CDR3 DNA: TGTGCCAGCAGCGACGGGGTAGCGGCCACAGATACGCAGTATTTT
clone size: once; V gene: TRBV28; D gene: TRBD1; J gene: TRBJ2-7; CDR3 protein: CASSPTGQGISYEQYF; CDR3 DNA: TGTGCCAGCAGTCCCACCGGACAGGGCATTTCCTACGAGCAGTACTTC
clone size: NA; V gene: TRBV28; D gene: NA; J gene: TRBJ1-5; CDR3 protein: CASSFRQLYQPQHF; CDR3 DNA: TGTGCCAGCAGTTTTCGTCAGCTATATCAGCCCCAGCATTTT
clone size: NA; V gene: TRBV19; D gene: TRBD2; J gene: TRBJ2-5; CDR3 protein: CASSPPGLNQETQYF; CDR3 DNA: TGTGCCAGTAGTCCCCCGGGACTAAACCAAGAGACCCAGTACTTC
clone size: NA; V gene: TRBV7-6; D gene: TRBD2; J gene: TRBJ2-3; CDR3 protein: CASSLLAGQATDTQYF; CDR3 DNA: TGTGCCAGCAGCCTACTAGCGGGTCAGGCAACAGATACGCAGTATTTT
clone size: few; V gene: TRBV6-5; D gene: NA; J gene: TRBJ1-1; CDR3 protein: CASSLTFDRKEAFF; CDR3 DNA: TGTGCCAGCAGTCTGACTTTCGACAGGAAAGAAGCTTTCTTT
clone size: NA; V gene: TRBV18; D gene: NA; J gene: TRBJ2-4; CDR3 protein: CASSRTGAGERESSKNIQYF; CDR3 DNA: TGTGCCAGCTCACGGACAGGGGCTGGAGAGCGGGAGAGTTCCAAAAACATTCAGTACTTC
clone size: few; V gene: TRBV4-1; D gene: TRBD2; J gene: TRBJ2-1; CDR3 protein: CASSQVRGRARDNEQFF; CDR3 DNA: TGCGCCAGCAGCCAAGTTCGGGGGAGGGCCCGGGACAATGAGCAGTTCTTC
clone size: NA; V gene: TRBV6-5; D gene: NA; J gene: TRBJ2-7; CDR3 protein: CASSRTQDYEQYF; CDR3 DNA: TGTGCCAGCAGTAGGACACAGGACTACGAGCAGTACTTC
clone size: few; V gene: TRBV6-4; D gene: NA; J gene: TRBJ2-1; CDR3 protein: CASSETGNNEQFF; CDR3 DNA: TGTGCCAGCAGTGAAACTGGAAACAATGAGCAGTTCTTC
clone size: NA; V gene: TRBV9; D gene: NA; J gene: TRBJ2-2; CDR3 protein: CASSGSTNTGELFF; CDR3 DNA: TGTGCCAGCAGCGGGTCGACGAACACCGGGGAGCTGTTTTTT
clone size: NA; V gene: TRBV5-1; D gene: NA; J gene: TRBJ2-1; CDR3 protein: CASSLSPPNEQFF; CDR3 DNA: TGCGCCAGCAGCTTGAGCCCCCCGAATGAGCAGTTCTTC
clone size: few; V gene: TRBV28; D gene: NA; J gene: TRBJ1-1; CDR3 protein: CASSYRVPRRNTEAFF; CDR3 DNA: TGTGCCAGCAGTTACAGGGTGCCGAGGAGGAACACTGAAGCTTTCTTT
clone size: NA; V gene: TRBV24-1; D gene: NA; J gene: TRBJ2-2; CDR3 protein: CATSDSSTGELFF; CDR3 DNA: TGTGCCACCAGTGATTCTAGCACCGGGGAGCTGTTTTTT